This entry lists 12 T cell receptor beta chains sequenced from one sample in a study of T cell clones after liver transplantation. Using immunoSEQ multiplex PCR, the repertoire was profiled, and TCRdb retains in-frame clones only, with some absent. The sample consists of nearly 11,000 clones, about 71% of them appearing once. This specimen consisted of CD4+ T cells from blood, obtained roughly 30 months after liver transplant. Receptors originate from a human patient who received a liver transplant. The graft donor may be the source of some T cells.

The rearrangement joins TRBV5-6 to TRBJ1-2; D uncertain. Germline CDR1 SGHDT, CDR2 YYEEEE. The ends were cut back, 0 bases at V and 5 bases at J, with 8 bases in the middle. This CDR3 contains 13 residues. The CDR3 protein is CASSLVTSYGYTF. The CDR3 nucleotides are TGTGCCAGCAGCTTGGTTACTTCTTATGGCTACACCTTC.

V is TRBV6-5 and J is TRBJ2-5; the D gene could be TRBD1 or TRBD2 (5 bases each). Germline CDR1 MNHEY, CDR2 SVGAGI. The CDR3 spans 13 residues. Trimming shortened V by 5 bases and J by 3 bases, and 10 bases separated the two germline ends. In DNA, the CDR3 is TGTGCCAGCAGTAAGGGACGGAAAGAGACCCAGTACTTC. Translation gives CASSKGRKETQYF.

This clone showed up just a few times. V is TRBV28 and J is TRBJ2-5; tentatively, D is TRBD2 (6 bases). Per germline, CDR1 MDHEN and CDR2 SYDVKM. This CDR3 has 15 residues. Trimming pared 5 bases from V and 3 bases from J, leaving 16 bases between. The CDR3 region is CASSRARRTKETQYF. The CDR3 DNA reads as TGTGCCAGCAGTCGAGCCCGGAGGACTAAAGAGACCCAGTACTTC.

The table lists this clone with a few counts. This chain connects TRBV6-4 to TRBJ2-2, with TRBD1 matching 7 bases. The CDR3 spans 15 residues. Germline V lookup: CDR1 MRHNA, CDR2 SNTAGT. The junction had 4 bases not matched to a gene; V was cut back by 4 bases and J by 2 bases. CDR3 in DNA: TGTGCCAGCAGTGTGGGACAGAGCAACACCGGGGAGCTGTTTTTT. Its protein product is CASSVGQSNTGELFF.

The chain recombines TRBV4-3 with TRBJ1-1; D is unclear. Germline CDR1 and CDR2: LGHNA and YSLEER. Trimming pared 1 base from V and 1 base from J, leaving 4 bases between. The CDR3 loop spans 13 amino acids. As DNA, the CDR3 is TGCGCCAGCAGCCAAGGGGAGAACACTGAAGCTTTCTTT. It yields the protein CASSQGENTEAFF.

In its sample, this clone was seen a few times. This chain uses TRBV27 with TRBJ2-1; D is unresolved. Germline V gives CDR1 MNHEY, CDR2 SMNVEV (reference sequence). Trimming took off 0 bases at V and 13 bases at J, with 10 bases between the two ends. This CDR3 contains 12 residues. The CDR3 region has the DNA TGTGCCAGCAGTTTATCGGATAGCATCCAGTTCTTC. Translation: CASSLSDSIQFF.

In its sample, this clone ranks as medium-sized. The J gene is TRBJ1-5, the V gene TRBV27; TRBD1 is a possible D gene (6 bases). The CDR3 consists of 13 residues. Trimming pared 8 bases from V and 2 bases from J, leaving 10 bases between. CDR1 MNHEY and CDR2 SMNVEV come from the germline V gene (reference sequence). The CDR3: CASGQSGNQPQHF. The CDR3 coding sequence is TGTGCCAGCGGACAGAGTGGCAATCAGCCCCAGCATTTT.

The chain is built from TRBV6-1 and TRBJ2-7; unclear D gene. The length of the CDR3 is 12 residues. The V end lost 2 bases, the J end lost 4 bases, and 6 bases lay between the germline ends. Germline V CDR1 and CDR2: MNHNS, SASEGT. CDR3 loop: CASSESSYEQYF. The CDR3 region has the DNA TGTGCCAGCAGTGAATCCAGTTACGAGCAGTACTTC.

This rearrangement joins TRBV15 to TRBJ1-3; D is unclear. Germline V CDR1 and CDR2: LNHNV, YYDKDF (reference sequence). The CDR3 loop spans 16 amino acids. The ends were cut back, 0 bases at V and 4 bases at J, with 13 bases in the middle. CDR3 sequence (DNA): TGTGCCACCAGCAGAGATCGGGAGGTCGCCGGAAACACCATATATTTT. Protein: CATSRDREVAGNTIYF.

The table lists this clone with a count of one. The genes are TRBV12-5 and TRBJ2-6; perhaps TRBD1 as D (5 bases). Germline values: CDR1 LGHNT, CDR2 FRNRAP. The V gene lost 5 bases and the J gene lost 5 bases, with 22 bases spanning the gap. The CDR3 has 18 residues. CDR3 region: CASGNYAAGQSRANVLTF. The CDR3 nucleotides are TGTGCTAGTGGTAATTACGCTGCAGGACAAAGTCGGGCCAACGTCCTGACTTTC.

Only a few counts were recorded for this clone. Within the sample, other DNA sequences also encode this same CDR3. This chain links TRBV6-5 with TRBJ2-7; a possible D gene is TRBD1 (6 bases). The CDR3 runs to 14 residues. With 5 bases removed from V and 2 bases from J, the gap between germline ends came to 13 bases. Germline lookup yields CDR1 MNHEY and CDR2 SVGAGI. The CDR3 DNA follows: TGTGCCAGCAGTCCGACAGGATCGACCTACGAGCAGTACTTC. Protein sequence: CASSPTGSTYEQYF.

This chain connects TRBV19 to TRBJ2-2; D uncertain. V shed 1 base and J shed 5 bases, with 11 bases lying between them. From germline, CDR1 is LNHDA and CDR2 SQIVND (reference sequence). The CDR3 is 15 amino acids. The DNA for the CDR3 is TGTGCCAGTAGTATAGGGGCAGCTCTAACCGGGGAGCTGTTTTTT. Translation gives CASSIGAALTGELFF.